This T cell receptor (beta chain) was retrieved from a study of human T cells and chemical hapten exposure. Study-wide context: 2% DPC applied to a roughly 2 cm by roughly 2 cm arm area sensitized donors. Patch tests applied 0.01% DPC to the upper back, read at 6 days.

This clonotype appeared a few times. MiXCR was run by TCRdb on the RACE reads, yielding one entry per CDR3 protein. The table records around 180,000 distinct CDR3 sequences, approximately 31% of them present only once. The time point is: pre-sensitization, week 0. The treatment was: therapeutic diphenylcyclopropenone sensitization with weekly scalp DPC. Trimming stripped 3 bases from V and 5 bases from J, with 7 bases between. Looked up from germline, CDR1 is SNHLY and CDR2 is FYNNEI. The CDR3 is made up of 13 amino acids. The sample consisted of whole blood, taken in connection with sensitization to the hapten diphenylcyclopropenone (DPC). The origin of this receptor is a woman aged 30 to 39 with alopecia areata. Some clones in this sample may be carry-over from other donors' samples. This chain connects TRBV2 to TRBJ2-2; D uncertain. This CDR3 reads CASSEAGTGELFF. CDR3 in DNA: TGTGCCAGCAGTGAGGCCGGTACCGGGGAGCTGTTTTTT.